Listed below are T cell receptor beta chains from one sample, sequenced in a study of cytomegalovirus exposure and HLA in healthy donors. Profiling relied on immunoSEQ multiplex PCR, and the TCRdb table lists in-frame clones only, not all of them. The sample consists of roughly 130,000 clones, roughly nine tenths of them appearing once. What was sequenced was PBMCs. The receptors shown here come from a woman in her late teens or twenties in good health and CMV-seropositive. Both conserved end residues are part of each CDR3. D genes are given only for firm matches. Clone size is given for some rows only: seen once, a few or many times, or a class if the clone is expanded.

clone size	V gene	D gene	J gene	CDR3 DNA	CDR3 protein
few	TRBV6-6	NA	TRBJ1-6	TGTGCCAGCAGTTACTACAGGACAGACTCACCCCTCCACTTT	CASSYYRTDSPLHF
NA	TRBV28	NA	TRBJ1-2	TGTGCCAGCAGTTTATTGGGGGGTGGTGGCTATGGCTACACCTTC	CASSLLGGGGYGYTF
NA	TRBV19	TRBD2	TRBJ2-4	TGTGCCAGTACCTCATCTCCCCCTAGCGGGGACCCCAATTCAAACATTCAGTACTTC	CASTSSPPSGDPNSNIQYF
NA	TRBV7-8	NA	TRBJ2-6	TGTGCCAGCAGCGGGGGGGGCGCCGGGGCCAACGTCCTGACTTTC	CASSGGGAGANVLTF
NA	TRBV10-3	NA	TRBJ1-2	TGTGCCCGAAGCGAGGGCGCTGACTATGGCTACACCTTC	CARSEGADYGYTF
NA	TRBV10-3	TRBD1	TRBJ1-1	TGTGCCATCAGCACAGGGGGGAACACTGAAGCTTTCTTT	CAISTGGNTEAFF
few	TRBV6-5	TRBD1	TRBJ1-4	TGTGCCAGCAGCCCCAGACGACAGGGAGATGAAAAACTGTTTTTT	CASSPRRQGDEKLFF
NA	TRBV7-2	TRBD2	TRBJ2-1	TGTGCCAGCAGCCGAACTAGCGGGGGGGCCAATGAGCAGTTCTTC	CASSRTSGGANEQFF
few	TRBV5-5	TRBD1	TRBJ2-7	TGTGCCAGCAGCCGCGGACAGGGAGGCTACGAGCAGTACTTC	CASSRGQGGYEQYF
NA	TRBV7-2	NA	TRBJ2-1	TGTGCCAGCAGCTTAGTGGCTCTAGGAGGGCATGAGCAGTTCTTC	CASSLVALGGHEQFF
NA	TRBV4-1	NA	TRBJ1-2	TGCGCCAGCAGCCACAGGGTCTATGGCTACACCTTC	CASSHRVYGYTF
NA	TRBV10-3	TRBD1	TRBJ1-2	TGTGCCATCAGTGGGGGGGACAGGACCAACTATGGCTACACCTTC	CAISGGDRTNYGYTF
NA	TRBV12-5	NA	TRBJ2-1	TGTGCTAGTGGACCTCCGGGGGGCCTCGGCTTGAATGAGCAGTTCTTC	CASGPPGGLGLNEQFF
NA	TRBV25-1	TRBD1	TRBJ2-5	TGTGCCAGCAGTGCGACAGGGGGATTGGCAGAGACCCAGTACTTC	CASSATGGLAETQYF
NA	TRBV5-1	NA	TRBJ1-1	TGCGCCAGCAGCTTGCGTGGGACACGTCCGGTGGGCACTGAAGCTTTCTTT	CASSLRGTRPVGTEAFF
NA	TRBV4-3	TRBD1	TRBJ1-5	TGCGCCAGCAGCCAAGATGCGGGGACAGGGAATCAGCCCCAGCATTTT	CASSQDAGTGNQPQHF
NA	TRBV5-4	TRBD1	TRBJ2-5	TGTGCCAGCAGCCTAGGGACAGGGACAGAGACCCAGTACTTC	CASSLGTGTETQYF
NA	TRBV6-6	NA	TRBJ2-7	TGTGCCAGCTTTGACCGCGGCGCACACGTCTTC	CASFDRGAHVF
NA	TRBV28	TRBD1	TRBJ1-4	TGTGCCAGCAGCTTCCCCAAGACAGGGACCGAAAAACTGTTTTTT	CASSFPKTGTEKLFF
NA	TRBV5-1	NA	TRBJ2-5	TGCGCCAGCAGCTTATATCCCCAAGAGACCCAGTACTTC	CASSLYPQETQYF
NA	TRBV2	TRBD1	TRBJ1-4	TGTGCCAGCGGAAAAGGAGGACAGGCTAATGAAAAACTGTTTTTT	CASGKGGQANEKLFF
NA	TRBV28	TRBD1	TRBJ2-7	TGTGCCTGCTTAGGACAGGGTCCATTCTACGAGCAGTACTTC	CACLGQGPFYEQYF
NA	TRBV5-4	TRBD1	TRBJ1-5	TGTGCCAGCAGTCAGGACAGGAGCAATCAGCCCCAGCATTTT	CASSQDRSNQPQHF
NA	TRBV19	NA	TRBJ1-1	TGTGCCAGTAGTATAGATTCGGGGGGGCCTGGGCCGAGCACTGAAGCTTTCTTT	CASSIDSGGPGPSTEAFF
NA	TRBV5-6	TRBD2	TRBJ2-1	TGTGCCAGCAGCCCCGGACTAGCTGAGGGGGGTGAGCAGTTCTTC	CASSPGLAEGGEQFF
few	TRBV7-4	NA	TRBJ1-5	TGTGCCAGCAGCTTAGACAGGGCTAGCAATCAGCCCCAGCATTTT	CASSLDRASNQPQHF
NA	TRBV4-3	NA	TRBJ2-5	TGCGCCAGCAGCCAAGCGGGAACAGAGACCCAGTACTTC	CASSQAGTETQYF
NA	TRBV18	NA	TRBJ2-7	TGTGCCAGCTCACGAACATACGGGACAGCGGGCGAGCAGTACTTC	CASSRTYGTAGEQYF
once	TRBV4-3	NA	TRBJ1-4	TGCGCCAGCAGCCAATTCGCGGCCTCAACTAATGAAAAACTGTTTTTT	CASSQFAASTNEKLFF
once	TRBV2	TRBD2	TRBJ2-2	TGTGCCAGCACTAGCGGGGGGAACACCGGGGAGCTGTTTTTT	CASTSGGNTGELFF
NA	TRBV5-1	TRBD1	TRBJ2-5	TGCGCCAGCAGCCTAGGACAGGCCCGAGAGACCCAGTACTTC	CASSLGQARETQYF
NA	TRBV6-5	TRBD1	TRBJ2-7	TGTGCCAGCAGTTCGTCCGGGACAGGGGCCTACGAGCAGTACTTC	CASSSSGTGAYEQYF
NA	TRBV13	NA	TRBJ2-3	TGTGCCAGCAGCCCCAGGACAGCTACTAGCACAGATACGCAGTATTTT	CASSPRTATSTDTQYF